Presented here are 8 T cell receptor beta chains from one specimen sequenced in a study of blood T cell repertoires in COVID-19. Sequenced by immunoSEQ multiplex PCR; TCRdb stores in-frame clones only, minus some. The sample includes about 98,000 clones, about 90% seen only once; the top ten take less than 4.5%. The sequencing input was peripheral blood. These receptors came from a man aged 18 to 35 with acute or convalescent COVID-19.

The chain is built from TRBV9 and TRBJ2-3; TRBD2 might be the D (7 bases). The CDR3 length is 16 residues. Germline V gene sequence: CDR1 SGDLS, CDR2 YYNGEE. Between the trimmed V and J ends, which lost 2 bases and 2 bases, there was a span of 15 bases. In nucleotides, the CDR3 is TGTGCCAGCAGCGTTCAGAGGGGGACTAACACAGATACGCAGTATTTT. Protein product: CASSVQRGTNTDTQYF.

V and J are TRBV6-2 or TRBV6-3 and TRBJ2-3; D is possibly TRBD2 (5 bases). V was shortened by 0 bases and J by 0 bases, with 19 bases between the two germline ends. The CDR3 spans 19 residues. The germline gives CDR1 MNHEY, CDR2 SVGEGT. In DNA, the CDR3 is TGTGCCAGCAGTTACTCGTCGGCTAGAGGGTTGTATAGCACAGATACGCAGTATTTT. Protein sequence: CASSYSSARGLYSTDTQYF.

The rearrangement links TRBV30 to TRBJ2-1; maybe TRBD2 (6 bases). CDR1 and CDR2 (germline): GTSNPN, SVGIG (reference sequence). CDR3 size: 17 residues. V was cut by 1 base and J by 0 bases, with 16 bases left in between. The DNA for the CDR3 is TGTGCCTGGAGTGCCGCGGGGAGGATGAGCTCCTACAATGAGCAGTTCTTC. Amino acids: CAWSAAGRMSSYNEQFF.

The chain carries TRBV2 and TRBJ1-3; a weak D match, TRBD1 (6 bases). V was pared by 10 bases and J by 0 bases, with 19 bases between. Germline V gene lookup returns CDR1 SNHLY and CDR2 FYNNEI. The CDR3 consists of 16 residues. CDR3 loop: CANSLKLTGSGNTIYF. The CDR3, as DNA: TGTGCCAACAGCCTTAAGTTGACAGGCTCTGGAAACACCATATATTTT.

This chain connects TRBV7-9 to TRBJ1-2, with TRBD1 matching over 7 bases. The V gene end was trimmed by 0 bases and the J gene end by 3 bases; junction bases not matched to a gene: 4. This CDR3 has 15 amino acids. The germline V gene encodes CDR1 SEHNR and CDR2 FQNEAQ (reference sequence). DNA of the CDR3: TGTGCCAGCAGCTTAGCGGAGGGACAGCACTATGGCTACACCTTC. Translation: CASSLAEGQHYGYTF.

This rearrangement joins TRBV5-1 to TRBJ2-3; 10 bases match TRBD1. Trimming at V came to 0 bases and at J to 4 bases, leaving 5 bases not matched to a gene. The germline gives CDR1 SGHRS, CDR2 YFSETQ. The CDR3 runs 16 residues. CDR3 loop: CASSLEGQGTSDTQYF. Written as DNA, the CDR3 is TGCGCCAGCAGCTTGGAGGGACAGGGGACATCAGATACGCAGTATTTT.

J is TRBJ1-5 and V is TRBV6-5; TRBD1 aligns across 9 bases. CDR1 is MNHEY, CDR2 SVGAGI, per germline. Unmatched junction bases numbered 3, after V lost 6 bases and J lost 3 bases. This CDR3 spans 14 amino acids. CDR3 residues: CASRGDRDNQPQHF. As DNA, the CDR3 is TGTGCCAGCAGGGGGGACAGGGACAATCAGCCCCAGCATTTT.

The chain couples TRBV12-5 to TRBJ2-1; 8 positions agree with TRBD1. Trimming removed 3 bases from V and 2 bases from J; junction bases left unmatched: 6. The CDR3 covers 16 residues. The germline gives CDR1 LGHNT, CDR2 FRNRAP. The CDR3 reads CASGFYRGETYNEQFF. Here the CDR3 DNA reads TGTGCTAGTGGTTTCTACAGGGGGGAGACCTACAATGAGCAGTTCTTC.